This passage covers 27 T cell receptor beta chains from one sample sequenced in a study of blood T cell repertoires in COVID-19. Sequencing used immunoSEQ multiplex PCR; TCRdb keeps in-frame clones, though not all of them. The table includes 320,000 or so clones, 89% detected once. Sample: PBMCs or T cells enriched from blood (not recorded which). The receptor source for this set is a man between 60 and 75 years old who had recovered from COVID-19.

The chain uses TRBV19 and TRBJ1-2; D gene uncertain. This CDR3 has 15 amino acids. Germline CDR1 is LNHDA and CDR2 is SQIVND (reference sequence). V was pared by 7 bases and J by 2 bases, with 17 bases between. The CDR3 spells CASTDDGNTNYGYTF. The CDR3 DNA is TGTGCCAGTACCGATGACGGGAACACGAACTATGGCTACACCTTC.

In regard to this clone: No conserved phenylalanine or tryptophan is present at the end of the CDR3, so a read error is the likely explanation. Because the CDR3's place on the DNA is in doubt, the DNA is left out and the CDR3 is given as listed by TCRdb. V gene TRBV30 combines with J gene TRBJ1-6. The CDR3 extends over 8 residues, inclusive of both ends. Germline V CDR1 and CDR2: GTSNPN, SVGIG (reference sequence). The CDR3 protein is CAWIPVVV.

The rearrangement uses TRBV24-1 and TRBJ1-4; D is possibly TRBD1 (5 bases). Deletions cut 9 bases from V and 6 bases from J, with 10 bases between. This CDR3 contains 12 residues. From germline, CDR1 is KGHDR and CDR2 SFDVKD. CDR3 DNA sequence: TGTGCCACCCAGGGAGGGGATGAAAAACTGTTTTTT. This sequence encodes CATQGGDEKLFF.

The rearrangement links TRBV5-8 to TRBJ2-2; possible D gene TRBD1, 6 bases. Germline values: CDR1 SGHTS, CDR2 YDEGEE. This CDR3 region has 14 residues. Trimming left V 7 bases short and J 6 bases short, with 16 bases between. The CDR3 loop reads CASGGQLNAGELFF. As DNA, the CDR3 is TGTGCCAGCGGGGGACAACTAAACGCCGGGGAGCTGTTTTTT. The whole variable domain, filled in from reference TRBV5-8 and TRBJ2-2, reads EAGVTQSPTHLIKTRGQQATLRCSPISGHTSVYWYQQALGLGLQFLLWYDEGEERNRGNFPPRFSGRQFPNYSSELNVNALELEDSALYLCASGGQLNAGELFFGEGSRLTVL.

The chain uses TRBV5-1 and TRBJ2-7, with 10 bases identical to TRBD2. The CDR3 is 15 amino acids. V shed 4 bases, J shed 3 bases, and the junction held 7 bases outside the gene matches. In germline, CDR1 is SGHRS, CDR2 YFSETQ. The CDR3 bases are TGCGCCAGCAGCCCCCTAGCGGGAGAGGTCTACGAGCAGTACTTC. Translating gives CASSPLAGEVYEQYF. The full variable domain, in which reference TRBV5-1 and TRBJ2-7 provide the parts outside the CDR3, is KAGVTQTPRYLIKTRGQQVTLSCSPISGHRSVSWYQQTPGQGLQFLFEYFSETQRNKGNFPGRFSGRQFSNSRSEMNVSTLELGDSALYLCASSPLAGEVYEQYFGPGTRLTVT.

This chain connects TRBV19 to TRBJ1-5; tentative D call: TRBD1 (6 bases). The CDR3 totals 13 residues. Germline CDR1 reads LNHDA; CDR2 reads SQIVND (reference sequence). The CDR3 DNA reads TGTGCTGTCGCCTGGACAGTCAATCAGCCCCAGCATTTT. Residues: CAVAWTVNQPQHF.

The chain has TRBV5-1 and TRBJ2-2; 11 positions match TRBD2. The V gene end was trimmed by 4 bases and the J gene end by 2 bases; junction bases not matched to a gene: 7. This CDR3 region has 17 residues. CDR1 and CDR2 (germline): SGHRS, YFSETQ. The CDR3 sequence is CASSDPGLADNTGELFF. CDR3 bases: TGCGCCAGCAGCGATCCGGGACTAGCGGATAACACCGGGGAGCTGTTTTTT.

CDR3 region: CASSLGTAGGNEQFF. CDR3 nucleotides: TGTGCCAGCAGCTTAGGAACGGCAGGGGGAAATGAGCAGTTCTTC. The chain links TRBV7-9 to TRBJ2-1; 7 bases fit TRBD1. The germline CDR1 and CDR2 sequences are SEHNR and FQNEAQ (reference sequence). V trimming: 1 base; J trimming: 7 bases; junction bases outside the gene matches: 7. CDR3 length: 15 amino acids.

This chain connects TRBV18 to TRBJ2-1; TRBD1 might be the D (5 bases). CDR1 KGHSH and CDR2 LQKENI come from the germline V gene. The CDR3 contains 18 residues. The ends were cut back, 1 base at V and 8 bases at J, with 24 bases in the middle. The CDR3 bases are TGTGCCAGCTCACCACAATATGGCAGGGTAAATGAGAAATATGAGCAGTTCTTC. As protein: CASSPQYGRVNEKYEQFF.

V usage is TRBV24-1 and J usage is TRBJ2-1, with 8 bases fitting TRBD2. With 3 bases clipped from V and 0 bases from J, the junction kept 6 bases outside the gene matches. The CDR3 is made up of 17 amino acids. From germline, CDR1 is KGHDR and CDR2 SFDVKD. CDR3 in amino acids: CATSDMIAGPSYNEQFF. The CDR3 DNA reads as TGTGCCACCAGTGATATGATAGCGGGACCCTCCTACAATGAGCAGTTCTTC.

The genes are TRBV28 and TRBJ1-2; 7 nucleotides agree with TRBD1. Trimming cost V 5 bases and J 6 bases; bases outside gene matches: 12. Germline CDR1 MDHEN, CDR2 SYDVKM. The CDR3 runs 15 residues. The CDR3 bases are TGTGCCAGCAGTCCCCGGGACAGTCCCGCCGATGGCTACACCTTC. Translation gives CASSPRDSPADGYTF.

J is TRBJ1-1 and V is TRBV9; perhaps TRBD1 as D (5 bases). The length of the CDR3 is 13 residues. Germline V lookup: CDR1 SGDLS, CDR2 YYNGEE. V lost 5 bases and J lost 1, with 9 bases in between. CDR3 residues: CASRSGQNTEAFF. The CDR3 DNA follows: TGTGCCAGCAGATCCGGACAGAACACTGAAGCTTTCTTT.

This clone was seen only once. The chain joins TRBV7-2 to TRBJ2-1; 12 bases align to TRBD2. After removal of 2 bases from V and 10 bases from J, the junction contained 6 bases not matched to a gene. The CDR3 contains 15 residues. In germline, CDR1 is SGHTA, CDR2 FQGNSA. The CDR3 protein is CASSLSSGRAHEQFF. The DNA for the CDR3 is TGTGCCAGCAGCTTATCTAGCGGGAGGGCGCACGAGCAGTTCTTC.

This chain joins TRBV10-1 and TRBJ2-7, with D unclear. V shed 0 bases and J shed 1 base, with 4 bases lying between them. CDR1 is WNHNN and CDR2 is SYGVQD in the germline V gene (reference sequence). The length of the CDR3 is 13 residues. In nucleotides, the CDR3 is TGCGCCAGCAGTGAGTCCCTTTCCTACGAGCAGTACTTC. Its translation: CASSESLSYEQYF.

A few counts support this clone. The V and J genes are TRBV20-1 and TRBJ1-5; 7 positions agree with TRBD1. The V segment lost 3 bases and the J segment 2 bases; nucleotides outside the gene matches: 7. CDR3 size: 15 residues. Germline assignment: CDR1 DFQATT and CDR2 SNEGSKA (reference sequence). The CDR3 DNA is TGCAGTGCTAGTCCAGGGGGTAAGGGCAATCAGCCCCAGCATTTT. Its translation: CSASPGGKGNQPQHF.

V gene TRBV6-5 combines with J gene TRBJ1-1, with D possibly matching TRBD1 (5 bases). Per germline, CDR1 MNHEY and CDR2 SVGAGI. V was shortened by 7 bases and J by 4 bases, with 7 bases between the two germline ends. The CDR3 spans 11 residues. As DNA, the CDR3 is TGTGCCAGCATTAGGGGCACTGAAGCTTTCTTT. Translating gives CASIRGTEAFF.

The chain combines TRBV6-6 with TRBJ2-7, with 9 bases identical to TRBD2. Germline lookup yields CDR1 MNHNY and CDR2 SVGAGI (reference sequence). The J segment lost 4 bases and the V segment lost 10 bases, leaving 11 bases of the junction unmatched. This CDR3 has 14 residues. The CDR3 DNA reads TGTGCCACAGGGAAGACTAGCGGATTTTACGAGCAGTACTTC. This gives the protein CATGKTSGFYEQYF.

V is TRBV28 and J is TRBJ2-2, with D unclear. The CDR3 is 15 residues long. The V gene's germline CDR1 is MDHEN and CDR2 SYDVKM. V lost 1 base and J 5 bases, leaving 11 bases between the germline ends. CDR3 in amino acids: CASSLFYSSTGELFF. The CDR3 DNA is TGTGCCAGCAGTTTATTCTACTCGAGTACCGGGGAGCTGTTTTTT.

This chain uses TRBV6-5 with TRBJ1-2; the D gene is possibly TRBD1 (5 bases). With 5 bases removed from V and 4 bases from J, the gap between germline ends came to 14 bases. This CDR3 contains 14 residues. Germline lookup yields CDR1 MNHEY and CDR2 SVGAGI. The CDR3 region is CASSRQGRSYGYTF. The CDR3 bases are TGTGCCAGCAGTCGCCAGGGTCGGAGCTATGGCTACACCTTC.

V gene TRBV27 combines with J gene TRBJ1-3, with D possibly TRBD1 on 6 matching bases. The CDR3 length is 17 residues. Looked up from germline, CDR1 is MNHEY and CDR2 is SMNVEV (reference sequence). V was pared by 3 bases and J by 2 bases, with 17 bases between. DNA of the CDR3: TGTGCCAGCAGTTTTAGTTGGACCAGGGGCACTGGAAACACCATATATTTT. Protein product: CASSFSWTRGTGNTIYF.

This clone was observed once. CDR3: CASSLAGRGHGETQYF. In DNA form, the CDR3 reads TGTGCCAGCAGCTTAGCTGGCAGGGGACACGGAGAGACCCAGTACTTC. The chain recombines TRBV7-9 with TRBJ2-5; TRBD1 is a possible D gene (6 bases). Trimming left V 0 bases short and J 4 bases short, with 15 bases between. The CDR3 totals 16 residues. Germline CDR1 reads SEHNR; CDR2 reads FQNEAQ (reference sequence).

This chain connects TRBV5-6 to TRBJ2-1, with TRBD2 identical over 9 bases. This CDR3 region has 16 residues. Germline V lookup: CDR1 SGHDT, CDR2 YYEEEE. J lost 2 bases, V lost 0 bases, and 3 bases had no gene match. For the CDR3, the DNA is TGTGCCAGCAGCTTGGTTAGCGGGAGCCCCTACAATGAGCAGTTCTTC. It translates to CASSLVSGSPYNEQFF.

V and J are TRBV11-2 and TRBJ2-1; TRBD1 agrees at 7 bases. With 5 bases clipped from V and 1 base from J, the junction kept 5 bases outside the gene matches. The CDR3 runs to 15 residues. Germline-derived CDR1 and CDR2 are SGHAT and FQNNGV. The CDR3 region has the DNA TGTGCCAGCAGCCTTGAGGGACAGTCCTACAATGAGCAGTTCTTC. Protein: CASSLEGQSYNEQFF.

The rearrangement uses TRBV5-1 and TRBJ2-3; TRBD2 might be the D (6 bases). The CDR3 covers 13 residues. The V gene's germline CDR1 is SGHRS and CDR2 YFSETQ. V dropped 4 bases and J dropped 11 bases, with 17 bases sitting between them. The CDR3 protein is CASSRDSSGGQYF. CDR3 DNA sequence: TGCGCCAGCAGCCGGGACTCGTCCGGGGGGCAGTATTTT.

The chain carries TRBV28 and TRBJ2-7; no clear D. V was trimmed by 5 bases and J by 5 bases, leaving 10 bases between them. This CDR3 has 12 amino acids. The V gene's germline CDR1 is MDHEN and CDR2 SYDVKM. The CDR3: CASSPLRDEQYF. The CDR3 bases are TGTGCCAGCAGTCCCCTCCGCGACGAGCAGTACTTC.

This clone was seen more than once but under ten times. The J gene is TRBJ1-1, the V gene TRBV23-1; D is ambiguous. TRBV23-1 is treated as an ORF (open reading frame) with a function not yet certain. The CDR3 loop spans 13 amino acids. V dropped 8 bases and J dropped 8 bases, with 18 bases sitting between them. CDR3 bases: TGCGCCAGCCTCCCGAGGAGGGAACGGGAAGCTTTCTTT. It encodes CASLPRREREAFF.

CDR3 sequence: CASRPGQMRSGNTIYF. CDR3 nucleotide sequence: TGTGCCAGCCGGCCGGGACAGATGCGCTCTGGAAACACCATATATTTT. This sequence joins TRBV27 and TRBJ1-3; 7 nucleotides match TRBD1. CDR3 length: 16 residues. Germline CDR1 and CDR2: MNHEY and SMNVEV (reference sequence). The J segment lost 0 bases and the V segment lost 8 bases, leaving 10 bases of the junction unmatched.